These T cell receptor beta chains were read from a single sample in a study of blood T cell repertoires in COVID-19. Libraries were prepared by immunoSEQ multiplex PCR; TCRdb keeps only in-frame clonotypes and omits some of them. Here the sample spans 270,000 or so clones, 82% being singletons. Sequencing input: peripheral blood. The receptors derive from a woman aged 18-30 years with acute or convalescent COVID-19. Each CDR3 is given with its conserved first and last residue. Each record gives: CDR3 length, D gene, clone size, J gene, V gene, CDR3 DNA, CDR3 protein. A D gene is named only where the DNA matches it firmly. Clone size is not always given. Where it is, it says once, few, many or a class for expanded clones.

15,-,-,TRBJ1-4,TRBV5-1,TGCGCCAGCAGCGCCACAGGGAGGGGTAATGAAAAACTGTTTTTT,CASSATGRGNEKLFF
18,TRBD2,-,TRBJ2-5,TRBV5-8,TGTGCCAGCAGCTTTCCCCTAGCGGGAGACCCCTTGATGGGGACCCAGTACTTC,CASSFPLAGDPLMGTQYF
14,-,-,TRBJ1-2,TRBV7-6,TGTGCCAGCAGCTTAGCCGAGGGGGACTATGGCTACACCTTC,CASSLAEGDYGYTF
15,-,few,TRBJ1-4,TRBV6-6,TGTGCCAGCAGTTACTCGGCGGGGGTCCCCGAAAAACTGTTTTTT,CASSYSAGVPEKLFF
13,TRBD2,-,TRBJ2-7,TRBV29-1,TGCAGCGCTGGGACTAGCGGGAGCTACGAGCAGTACTTC,CSAGTSGSYEQYF
15,TRBD2,-,TRBJ2-5,TRBV18,TGTGCCAGCTCACCACAGACTAGCGGGCAAGAGACCCAGTACTTC,CASSPQTSGQETQYF
13,TRBD2,-,TRBJ2-7,TRBV18,TGTGCCAGCTCAAAAACAGCGGGGTACGAGCAGTACTTC,CASSKTAGYEQYF
16,TRBD1,-,TRBJ2-5,TRBV9,TGTGCCAGCAGCGACTCACAGGGGAAGGAGCAAGAGACCCAGTACTTC,CASSDSQGKEQETQYF
15,TRBD2,-,TRBJ2-7,TRBV5-5,TGTGCCAGCAGCACGGGACTAGAAGTCGTGTACGAGCAGTACTTC,CASSTGLEVVYEQYF
17,-,once,TRBJ2-7,TRBV14,TGTGCCAGCAGCCAAGATTGGAGGGGAACGGCTACCTACGAGCAGTACTTC,CASSQDWRGTATYEQYF
16,TRBD1,once,TRBJ2-3,TRBV7-2,TGTGCCAGCAGCCACAAGACAGGGGGTAGTTCAGATACGCAGTATTTT,CASSHKTGGSSDTQYF
13,-,-,TRBJ2-5,TRBV29-1,TGCAGCGTTGAAGGGCTAGCCGGCGAGACCCAGTACTTC,CSVEGLAGETQYF
12,-,-,TRBJ2-1,TRBV30,TGTGCCTGGAGGTTACGAGCGGCTGAGCAGTTCTTC,CAWRLRAAEQFF
11,-,-,TRBJ2-5,TRBV20-1,TGCAGTGCTAGCCGCCAAGAGACCCAGTACTTC,CSASRQETQYF
15,TRBD2,-,TRBJ2-1,TRBV18,TGTGCCAGCTCAAACCGACTAGCGGAATACAATGAGCAGTTCTTC,CASSNRLAEYNEQFF
17,TRBD2,-,TRBJ2-1,TRBV5-6,TGTGCCAGCAACGGGGAGGGGCTAGCGGGGTCCTACAATGAGCAGTTCTTC,CASNGEGLAGSYNEQFF
15,TRBD1,once,TRBJ1-6,TRBV30,TGTGCCTGGGCAACGGGAGGGGGCGAGTCCTCACCCCTCCACTTT,CAWATGGGESSPLHF
18,TRBD2,-,TRBJ2-2,TRBV6-2/TRBV6-3,TGTGCCAGCAGTTTTCCTCCGGGACTAGCGTTGAACACCGGGGAGCTGTTTTTT,CASSFPPGLALNTGELFF
12,TRBD1,-,TRBJ1-1,TRBV12-3/TRBV12-4,TGTGCCAGCACATTTGCAGGGGGCCTTTCTTTCTTT,CASTFAGGLSFF
15,-,-,TRBJ1-4,TRBV3-1/TRBV3-2,TGTGCCAGCAGCCAGCGGGGGGGTACTAATGAAAAACTGTTTTTT,CASSQRGGTNEKLFF
15,TRBD1,few,TRBJ1-5,TRBV5-4,TGTGCCAGCAGCTTGGGACAGGGAAGCAATCAGCCCCAGCATTTT,CASSLGQGSNQPQHF
17,TRBD1,-,TRBJ2-2,TRBV9,TGTGCCAGCAGCCCGAACCTCGGGACAGGGTTCACCGGGGAGCTGTTTTTT,CASSPNLGTGFTGELFF
15,-,-,TRBJ1-3,TRBV30,TGTGCCTGGAGTTCAGACAGCCGGGCTGGAAACACCATATATTTT,CAWSSDSRAGNTIYF
14,TRBD1,-,TRBJ2-7,TRBV7-2,TGTGCCAGCAGCTTATGGACAGGGGTCGACGAGCAGTACTTC,CASSLWTGVDEQYF
18,TRBD2,-,TRBJ2-7,TRBV27,TGTGCCAGCAGTTCACCAGCGGGACTAGCGGGTCTAATCTACGAGCAGTACTTC,CASSSPAGLAGLIYEQYF
15,-,-,TRBJ2-7,TRBV9,TGTGCCAGCAGCGTAGCTGGCCAGGGGGGCTACGAGCAGTACTTC,CASSVAGQGGYEQYF
15,TRBD2,-,TRBJ2-5,TRBV7-2,TGTGCCAGCAGCTCACCGACTAGCGGGAGGGAGACCCAGTACTTC,CASSSPTSGRETQYF
16,-,-,TRBJ1-5,TRBV6-6,TGTGCCAGCAGTCCCGAGGCCGGGCCAAGGGGACAGCCCCAGCATTTT,CASSPEAGPRGQPQHF
14,-,few,TRBJ2-5,TRBV7-9,TGTGCCAGCAGCTTTCCTACGGGTGGGGAGACCCAGTACTTC,CASSFPTGGETQYF
14,-,-,TRBJ1-5,TRBV3-1/TRBV3-2,TGTGCCAGCAGCCAAGACAGTAGCAATCAGCCCCAGCATTTT,CASSQDSSNQPQHF
16,-,-,TRBJ1-6,TRBV7-9,TGTGCCAGCAGCCCCTCTCCGGGGGGTGTTAATTCACCCCTCCACTTT,CASSPSPGGVNSPLHF
13,-,many,TRBJ2-7,TRBV3-1/TRBV3-2,TGTGCCAGCAGCCAAGGCAGGGGCTACGAGCAGTACTTC,CASSQGRGYEQYF
22,TRBD2,-,TRBJ2-1,TRBV4-2,TGTGCCAGCAGCCCCCGTCTCCCGACTAGCGGGGCCGCTAAGGATCAATACAATGAGCAGTTCTTC,CASSPRLPTSGAAKDQYNEQFF
16,TRBD1,few,TRBJ2-1,TRBV2,TGTGCCAGCACCCACGGGGGACAGGGGTCCTACAATGAGCAGTTCTTC,CASTHGGQGSYNEQFF
12,-,once,TRBJ2-1,TRBV4-2,TGTGCCAGCAGCCAAGATAGCACGGGGCAGTTCTTC,CASSQDSTGQFF
15,-,-,TRBJ1-1,TRBV7-2,TGTGCCAGCAGTCCCGCCGGGACATCAAATACTGAAGCTTTCTTT,CASSPAGTSNTEAFF
16,TRBD1,-,TRBJ2-2,TRBV4-3,TGCGCCAGCAGCCAAGATCCCGGGACAGACACCGGGGAGCTGTTTTTT,CASSQDPGTDTGELFF
12,-,few,TRBJ1-6,TRBV5-3,TGTGCCAGAAGCTCAGGGAATTCACCCCTCCACTTT,CARSSGNSPLHF
15,-,-,TRBJ2-7,TRBV7-8,TGTGCCAGCAGCTCCGGACTATCCCTATCCTACGAGCAGTACTTC,CASSSGLSLSYEQYF